Listed here are 16 T cell receptor beta chains from one sample, sequenced in a study of blood T cell repertoires in COVID-19. Data came from immunoSEQ multiplex PCR; TCRdb stores just in-frame clones and leaves some out. The sample lists roughly 190,000 clones; roughly 80% were seen once. The sequencing sample was made of PBMCs or T cells enriched from blood (not recorded which). The receptors stem from a woman aged 55 to 70 with acute COVID-19.

The rearrangement joins TRBV7-2 to TRBJ2-7; 8 bases line up with TRBD2. Trimming cost V 5 bases and J 2 bases; bases outside gene matches: 5. This CDR3 is 14 amino acids long. The germline gives CDR1 SGHTA, CDR2 FQGNSA. In DNA form, the CDR3 reads TGTGCCAGCAGCCCGGGACTAGGGACCTACGAGCAGTACTTC. It codes for CASSPGLGTYEQYF.

The V call is TRBV7-2, the J call TRBJ2-2, with D possibly TRBD2 on 5 matching bases. The CDR3 has 15 residues. V was cut by 0 bases and J by 4 bases, with 9 bases left in between. Germline CDR1 SGHTA, CDR2 FQGNSA. CDR3 DNA: TGTGCCAGCAGCTTAGCCGGACTGGGCACCGGGGAGCTGTTTTTT. The encoded protein is CASSLAGLGTGELFF.

This clone has a handful of counts. The V gene is TRBV21-1, the J gene TRBJ1-4. TRBV21-1 is a pseudogene. The CDR3 runs to 14 residues. CDR3 in amino acids: CASSKGEADEKLFF. In DNA form, the CDR3 reads TGTGCCAGCAGCAAAGGGGAGGCAGATGAAAAACTGTTTTTT.

The chain employs TRBV7-6 and TRBJ1-1; 9 nucleotides line up with TRBD1. The CDR3 loop spans 15 amino acids. Trimming cost V 5 bases and J 4 bases; bases outside gene matches: 8. Germline assignment: CDR1 SGHVS and CDR2 FNYEAQ. The CDR3 region is CASSPGQGPGTEAFF. The CDR3 nucleotides read TGTGCCAGCAGCCCAGGACAGGGGCCAGGCACTGAAGCTTTCTTT.

The chain uses TRBV7-2 and TRBJ2-2; TRBD1 matches at 7 bases. The CDR3 is made up of 15 amino acids. The germline V gene encodes CDR1 SGHTA and CDR2 FQGNSA. V gave up 0 bases and J gave up 9 bases; unmatched junction bases: 7. CDR3 bases: TGTGCCAGCAGCTTAGCGAGGGGGCGCCGATGGGAGCTGTTTTTT. It yields the protein CASSLARGRRWELFF.

V gene TRBV9 combines with J gene TRBJ1-4; D possibly corresponds to TRBD1 (6 bases). CDR1 and CDR2 (germline): SGDLS, YYNGEE. The CDR3 has 15 amino acids. Trimming left V 0 bases short and J 7 bases short, with 13 bases between. As DNA, the CDR3 is TGTGCCAGCAGCGTAGGATCTACAGGGAGTGAAAAACTGTTTTTT. Its protein is CASSVGSTGSEKLFF.

The rearrangement links TRBV19 to TRBJ2-1; possibly TRBD1 for D (5 bases). The CDR3 is made up of 11 amino acids. Trimming left V 8 bases short and J 6 bases short, with 8 bases between. Germline CDR1 is LNHDA and CDR2 is SQIVND (reference sequence). CDR3 DNA: TGTGCCAGTGCAGGGATCAATGAGCAGTTCTTC. It specifies CASAGINEQFF.

The chain carries TRBV5-1 and TRBJ1-3; D remains unclear. The CDR3 spans 14 residues. The germline V gene encodes CDR1 SGHRS and CDR2 YFSETQ. V lost 4 bases to trimming and J lost 0 bases, with 8 bases between them. The CDR3 here is CASSDTASGNTIYF. CDR3 DNA: TGCGCCAGCAGCGACACGGCCTCTGGAAACACCATATATTTT.

The genes are TRBV10-2 and TRBJ1-1, with 9 positions matching TRBD1. The CDR3 is made up of 13 amino acids. Germline CDR1 reads WSHSY; CDR2 reads SAAADI. J gave up 6 bases and V 7 bases, and 6 bases lay outside the gene matches. CDR3 in amino acids: CASNPGQGPEAFF. The CDR3 DNA sequence: TGCGCCAGCAACCCGGGACAGGGCCCTGAAGCTTTCTTT.

This clone was seen a single time. This chain uses TRBV7-2 with TRBJ1-2, with TRBD1 identical over 7 bases. The ends lost 2 bases at V and 8 bases at J; junction bases unmatched: 11. Germline V CDR1 and CDR2: SGHTA, FQGNSA. CDR3 length: 15 amino acids. CDR3 sequence: CASSLTLRQGGGYTF. CDR3 nucleotide sequence: TGTGCCAGCAGCTTAACCCTTCGACAGGGCGGCGGCTACACCTTC.

J is TRBJ2-7 and V is TRBV6-2 or TRBV6-3; TRBD1 aligns across 12 bases. Looked up from germline, CDR1 is MNHEY and CDR2 is SVGEGT. The CDR3 has 14 amino acids. The J segment lost 4 bases and the V segment lost 4 bases, leaving 2 bases of the junction unmatched. This CDR3 is CASSSGQGAYEQYV. The CDR3 DNA is TGTGCCAGCAGTTCGGGACAGGGGGCATACGAGCAGTACGTC.

The chain has TRBV6-5 and TRBJ1-1, with no clear D. The CDR3 totals 15 residues. Germline CDR1 is MNHEY and CDR2 is SVGAGI. The V gene lost 0 bases and the J gene lost 0 bases, with 8 bases spanning the gap. The CDR3 here is CASSYSANMNTEAFF. The DNA of the CDR3 is TGTGCCAGCAGTTACTCAGCGAACATGAACACTGAAGCTTTCTTT.

The chain couples TRBV24-1 to TRBJ1-2; the D gene is possibly TRBD1 (5 bases). Deletions cut 2 bases from V and 8 bases from J, with 14 bases between. Germline V lookup: CDR1 KGHDR, CDR2 SFDVKD. The CDR3 loop spans 14 amino acids. This chain's CDR3 is CATSDSLGGDGYTF. In DNA form, the CDR3 reads TGTGCCACCAGTGATTCACTCGGGGGGGACGGCTACACCTTC.

This chain's CDR3 is CASSSAGLRGELFF. The CDR3 nucleotides read TGTGCCAGCAGCTCCGCCGGACTACGCGGGGAGCTGTTTTTT. The chain employs TRBV7-2 and TRBJ2-2; a weak D match, TRBD2 (6 bases). The length of the CDR3 is 14 residues. Per germline, CDR1 SGHTA and CDR2 FQGNSA. V was pared by 4 bases and J by 7 bases, with 13 bases between.

J is TRBJ1-2 and V is TRBV10-3, with 8 bases identical to TRBD1. Losses at the gene ends were 3 bases for V and 3 bases for J; bases not matched to a gene: 6. CDR1 is ENHRY, CDR2 SYGVKD, per germline. This CDR3 has 15 residues. CDR3 region: CAISESGQGHYGYTF. As DNA, the CDR3 is TGTGCCATCAGTGAATCTGGACAGGGCCACTATGGCTACACCTTC.

The chain carries TRBV6-2 or TRBV6-3 and TRBJ2-7; D is perhaps TRBD2 (6 bases). V lost 4 bases and J lost 7, with 20 bases in between. Germline CDR1 is MNHEY and CDR2 is SVGEGT. The CDR3 has 15 amino acids. This CDR3 reads CASSSAGKGPGEQYF. For the CDR3, the DNA is TGTGCCAGCAGTTCGGCGGGAAAGGGCCCGGGGGAGCAGTACTTC.